This T cell receptor (beta chain) was found in a study of T cell repertoires in cytomegalovirus infection. About the study: Public TCR beta signatures marked donors with CMV infection and the matching HLA.

In this sample, this clonotype turned up once. What it recognizes is unknown. TCRdb re-called the reads with MiXCR, one entry per CDR3 protein. The profile shows 150,000 to 200,000 distinct CDR3 sequences, approximately 19% of them singletons. The CDR3 length is 15 residues. Trimming left V 6 bases short and J 1 base short, with 12 bases between. The germline gives CDR1 SNHLY, CDR2 FYNNEI. The study, taken as a whole, reports: Identification of carriers of CMV plus the relevant HLA was achieved through cumulative public TCR beta family frequency.

The material sequenced was PBMCs. The source of this sequence is a human donor in good health (CMV status not recorded). Some clones in this sample may be carry-over from other donors' samples. V gene TRBV2 combines with J gene TRBJ2-2, with D possibly being TRBD1 (5 bases). The CDR3 sequence is CASSSKTGNTGELFF. The CDR3 DNA is TGTGCCAGCAGCTCCAAAACAGGGAACACCGGGGAGCTGTTTTTT.